The next 10 T cell receptor beta chains were all read from a single sample in a study of blood T cell repertoires in COVID-19. TCRdb's table, derived via immunoSEQ multiplex PCR, lists solely in-frame clones and lacks some. Here the sample spans more than 45,000 clones, approximately 80% being singletons. The source material was peripheral blood. The source is a human donor in a cohort sampled during active COVID-19.

This clone occurred a few times. The chain recombines TRBV9 with TRBJ2-3, with 11 bases matching TRBD2. The length of the CDR3 is 16 residues. Germline values: CDR1 SGDLS, CDR2 YYNGEE. V dropped 0 bases and J dropped 3; count of bases not matched to a gene: 3. The CDR3 sequence is CASSVDLAGGTDTQYF. CDR3 DNA sequence: TGTGCCAGCAGCGTAGATCTAGCGGGGGGAACAGATACGCAGTATTTT.

The rearrangement links TRBV7-9 to TRBJ2-3; tentative D call: TRBD2 (5 bases). CDR3 size: 17 residues. Germline CDR1 and CDR2: SEHNR and FQNEAQ (reference sequence). V was cut by 1 base and J by 3 bases, with 17 bases left in between. CDR3 sequence reads: CASSLGAAGDRTDTQYF. The CDR3 DNA follows: TGTGCCAGCAGCTTAGGAGCGGCAGGCGATCGAACAGATACGCAGTATTTT.

The V gene is TRBV28, the J gene TRBJ2-3; 11 bases match TRBD2. Germline V CDR1 and CDR2: MDHEN, SYDVKM. V shed 4 bases and J 1 base; nucleotides not matched to a gene: 4. The CDR3 covers 16 residues. DNA of the CDR3: TGTGCCAGCAGTTCACCGGGACTAGCGGGCACAGATACGCAGTATTTT. Translation gives CASSSPGLAGTDTQYF. Full variable domain (outside the CDR3, taken from reference TRBV28 and TRBJ2-3): DVKVTQSSRYLVKRTGEKVFLECVQDMDHENMFWYRQDPGLGLRLIYFSYDVKMKEKGDIPEGYSVSREKKERFSLILESASTNQTSMYLCASSSPGLAGTDTQYFGPGTRLTVL.

The chain is built from TRBV27 and TRBJ1-5; TRBD1 aligns across 7 bases. This CDR3 region has 13 residues. V trimming: 6 bases; J trimming: 9 bases; junction bases outside the gene matches: 8. Germline CDR1 reads MNHEY; CDR2 reads SMNVEV (reference sequence). The CDR3 bases are TGTGCCAGCAGCCCACAGGGACAGACGCCCCAGCATTTT. It translates to CASSPQGQTPQHF.

The rearrangement joins TRBV5-1 to TRBJ2-7, with D possibly being TRBD1 (6 bases). CDR3 length equals 14 residues. CDR1 is SGHRS and CDR2 is YFSETQ in the germline V gene. V was trimmed by 0 bases and J by 6 bases, leaving 13 bases between them. Here the CDR3 reads CASSLGPTGSEQYF. In DNA form, the CDR3 reads TGCGCCAGCAGCTTGGGGCCTACAGGGAGCGAGCAGTACTTC.

This clone was seen only a few times. The V and J genes are TRBV5-6 and TRBJ2-2; maybe TRBD1 (6 bases). Trimming took 1 base from V and 6 from J, leaving 10 bases between them. Germline CDR1 SGHDT, CDR2 YYEEEE. This CDR3 has 14 residues. CDR3 nucleotide sequence: TGTGCCAGCAGCTTGCAGGGGCGCGCCGGGGAGCTGTTTTTT. Protein sequence: CASSLQGRAGELFF.

V and J are TRBV3-1 (or the pseudogene TRBV3-2) and TRBJ1-6; no clear D. Germline CDR1 reads LGHDT; CDR2 reads YNNKEL (reference sequence). The CDR3 length is 14 residues. V lost 2 bases and J 6 bases, leaving 8 bases between the germline ends. CDR3 DNA sequence: TGTGCCAGCAGCCAATTGGTCGGTAATTCACCCCTCCACTTT. Protein sequence: CASSQLVGNSPLHF.

The rearrangement joins TRBV9 to TRBJ2-2; 12 positions agree with TRBD2. V gave up 4 bases and J gave up 5 bases; unmatched junction bases: 3. CDR1 and CDR2 (germline): SGDLS, YYNGEE. The length of the CDR3 is 15 residues. CDR3 sequence reads: CASSPSGGATGELFF. CDR3 nucleotide sequence: TGTGCCAGCAGCCCTAGCGGGGGGGCTACCGGGGAGCTGTTTTTT.

Only one count was recorded for this clone. V usage is TRBV5-6 and J usage is TRBJ2-7; unclear D gene. Trimming left V 0 bases short and J 3 bases short, with 7 bases between. Germline CDR1 and CDR2: SGHDT and YYEEEE. The CDR3 has 13 residues. This CDR3 reads CASSLVSDYEQYF. In DNA, the CDR3 is TGTGCCAGCAGCTTGGTCAGTGACTACGAGCAGTACTTC.

The chain links TRBV5-6 to TRBJ1-2; D is unresolved. Deletions cut 5 bases from V and 3 bases from J, with 11 bases between. The CDR3 is made up of 13 amino acids. Germline CDR1 is SGHDT and CDR2 is YYEEEE. In DNA, the CDR3 is TGTGCCAGCAGTATTTTGAACTACTATGGCTACACCTTC. It encodes CASSILNYYGYTF.